The 29 T cell receptor beta chains below were found in one sample sequenced in a study of T cell responses to AZD1222 COVID-19 vaccine (dated by TCRdb to 2020 to 2022). Receptor libraries were prepared by the immunoSEQ multiplex PCR assay. TCRdb carries this immuneACCESS record with in-frame sequences only. Its versions omit some clonotypes, under half of them owing to an unresolved V gene in the studies checked, with the rest unexplained. Across this sample there are about 140,000 clones, with more than 70% seen only once. The ten biggest clones cover approximately 3% of the sample. This sample's time point label indicates: baseline before first vaccination. Here the sequenced sample was peripheral blood, taken on day 0 of AZD1222 vaccination. Receptor source: an adult in good health.

This chain links TRBV6-6 with TRBJ2-7, with a tentative D call TRBD1 (5 bases). Per germline, CDR1 MNHNY and CDR2 SVGAGI (reference sequence). V was clipped by 6 bases and J by 9 bases, with 24 bases between them. The CDR3 is made up of 15 amino acids. CDR3 coding DNA: TGTGCCAGCAGCGACCTACCGGGCCCCTGGGGCGGGCAGTACTTC. Residues: CASSDLPGPWGGQYF.

The J gene is TRBJ2-7, the V gene TRBV15; D perhaps matches TRBD1 (6 bases). The CDR3 is made up of 15 amino acids. CDR1 LNHNV and CDR2 YYDKDF come from the germline V gene (reference sequence). V dropped 0 bases and J dropped 5 bases, with 14 bases sitting between them. CDR3 amino acids: CATSRDKQGNNEQYF. CDR3 coding DNA: TGTGCCACCAGCAGAGATAAGCAGGGGAATAACGAGCAGTACTTC.

This chain links TRBV7-9 with TRBJ1-3; tentative D call: TRBD1 (6 bases). From germline, CDR1 is SEHNR and CDR2 FQNEAQ (reference sequence). The CDR3 sequence is 16 residues long. V was trimmed by 1 base and J by 2 bases, leaving 12 bases between them. CDR3 loop: CASSLVQGAPGNTIYF. CDR3 in DNA: TGTGCCAGCAGCTTAGTACAGGGAGCCCCTGGAAACACCATATATTTT.

This rearrangement joins TRBV4-1 to TRBJ2-1; D may be TRBD2 (6 bases). The CDR3 covers 15 residues. Germline V gives CDR1 MGHRA, CDR2 YSYEKL. Trimming cost V 3 bases and J 0 bases, with 9 bases left between them. The CDR3 DNA reads as TGCGCCAGCAGCCAGAGACTAGACTCCTACAATGAGCAGTTCTTC. Its translation: CASSQRLDSYNEQFF.

The genes are TRBV6-5 and TRBJ1-1; a possible D gene is TRBD1 (5 bases). From germline, CDR1 is MNHEY and CDR2 SVGAGI. The CDR3 is made up of 15 amino acids. Trimming removed 5 bases from V and 5 bases from J, with 18 bases in between. In DNA form, the CDR3 reads TGTGCCAGCAGTCCTCTGTGGGGGGGGGATACTGAAGCTTTCTTT. Protein: CASSPLWGGDTEAFF.

The chain combines TRBV19 with TRBJ1-2; 7 nucleotides line up with TRBD1. J lost 0 bases, V lost 5 bases, and 6 bases had no gene match. The CDR3 runs to 15 residues. CDR1 and CDR2 (germline): LNHDA, SQIVND (reference sequence). In DNA, the CDR3 is TGTGCCAGTAGTCCTGGGACAGCACCTAACTATGGCTACACCTTC. It translates to CASSPGTAPNYGYTF. Based on the CDR3 plus reference TRBV19 and TRBJ1-2, the full variable domain is DGGITQSPKYLFRKEGQNVTLSCEQNLNHDAMYWYRQDPGQGLRLIYYSQIVNDFQKGDIAEGYSVSREKKESFPLTVTSAQKNPTAFYLCASSPGTAPNYGYTFGSGTRLTVV.

V gene TRBV4-1 combines with J gene TRBJ1-1; tentatively, D is TRBD1 (5 bases). Deletions cut 1 base from V and 3 bases from J, with 12 bases between. Germline loops: CDR1 MGHRA, CDR2 YSYEKL. The CDR3 extends over 15 amino acids. CDR3 sequence reads: CASSQAPRVYTEAFF. DNA of the CDR3: TGCGCCAGCAGCCAAGCACCCAGGGTCTACACTGAAGCTTTCTTT.

The chain has TRBV27 and TRBJ2-1; D uncertain. CDR3 length equals 13 residues. CDR1 is MNHEY and CDR2 is SMNVEV in the germline V gene (reference sequence). The germline V and J ends were trimmed by 4 bases and 7 bases, with 11 bases remaining between them. CDR3 DNA: TGTGCCAGCAGTTCACCGACGGGTAATGAGCAGTTCTTC. This encodes CASSSPTGNEQFF.

The gene calls are TRBV4-3 and TRBJ2-5, with a possible D match to TRBD2 (5 bases). This CDR3 has 16 amino acids. CDR1 LGHNA and CDR2 YSLEER come from the germline V gene. Trimming removed 4 bases at V and 4 bases at J, with 19 bases between. CDR3 protein: CASSPRAGRSGETQYF. For the CDR3, the DNA is TGCGCCAGCAGCCCCCGGGCGGGCAGGTCGGGAGAGACCCAGTACTTC.

V usage is TRBV5-1 and J usage is TRBJ2-7; D possibly corresponds to TRBD2 (5 bases). There are 14 residues in the CDR3. The ends were cut back, 0 bases at V and 4 bases at J, with 11 bases in the middle. CDR1 is SGHRS and CDR2 is YFSETQ in the germline V gene. The CDR3 nucleotides are TGCGCCAGCAGCTTGGGAGGGCCAGGATACGAGCAGTACTTC. The encoded protein is CASSLGGPGYEQYF.

V and J are TRBV28 and TRBJ1-1; D gene uncertain. The CDR3 loop spans 15 amino acids. V was cut by 3 bases and J by 6 bases, with 17 bases left in between. Looked up from germline, CDR1 is MDHEN and CDR2 is SYDVKM. CDR3 amino acids: CASSFHGPPLSEAFF. CDR3 sequence (DNA): TGTGCCAGCAGTTTCCATGGACCGCCGCTCTCTGAAGCTTTCTTT.

This chain links TRBV10-3 with TRBJ2-1; D tentatively reads TRBD1 or TRBD2 (5 bases each). Trimming took 9 bases from V and 0 from J, leaving 12 bases between them. The CDR3 is 14 residues long. The V gene's germline CDR1 is ENHRY and CDR2 SYGVKD. CDR3 DNA sequence: TGTGCCATAGCAGGGACGAGCTCCTACAATGAGCAGTTCTTC. Amino acid sequence: CAIAGTSSYNEQFF.

The V and J genes are TRBV30 and TRBJ1-5; D ambiguous. Germline V gene sequence: CDR1 GTSNPN, CDR2 SVGIG (reference sequence). Trimming cost V 2 bases and J 6 bases, with 8 bases left between them. The CDR3 is made up of 12 amino acids. CDR3 sequence: CAWSLLGQPQHF. The DNA of the CDR3 is TGTGCCTGGAGTCTCCTGGGTCAGCCCCAGCATTTT. Based on the CDR3 plus reference TRBV30 and TRBJ1-5, the full variable domain is SQTIHQWPATLVQPVGSPLSLECTVEGTSNPNLYWYRQAAGRGLQLLFYSVGIGQISSEVPQNLSASRPQDRQFILSSKKLLLSDSGFYLCAWSLLGQPQHFGDGTRLSIL.

The chain carries TRBV19 and TRBJ1-1, with a tentative D call TRBD1 (5 bases). CDR1 and CDR2 from the germline V gene are LNHDA and SQIVND (reference sequence). Trimming took 3 bases from V and 5 from J, leaving 16 bases between them. The CDR3 loop spans 15 amino acids. CDR3 in DNA: TGTGCCAGTAGTATTCGGGGGACGAGGCGAACTGAAGCTTTCTTT. It translates to CASSIRGTRRTEAFF.

This clone was observed a handful of times. The chain is built from TRBV18 and TRBJ2-7; TRBD1 agrees at 12 bases. The CDR3 spans 16 residues. The trim removed 3 bases at V and 5 bases at J, leaving 8 bases unmatched. CDR1 and CDR2 (germline): KGHSH, LQKENI. The CDR3 loop reads CASSPNRDRGLDEQYF. The CDR3 coding sequence is TGTGCCAGCTCACCCAACCGGGACAGGGGGCTAGACGAGCAGTACTTC.

This clone was picked up one time. In DNA form, the CDR3 reads TGTGCCAGCAGCCCATTAGCGGGAGGGCCCTACGAGCAGTACTTC. Its translation is CASSPLAGGPYEQYF. The genes are TRBV28 and TRBJ2-7, with TRBD2 matching over 11 bases. Unmatched junction bases numbered 6, after V lost 6 bases and J lost 2 bases. Germline V lookup: CDR1 MDHEN, CDR2 SYDVKM. The CDR3 sequence is 15 residues long.

This chain uses TRBV5-1 with TRBJ1-1; unclear D gene. Trimming pared 0 bases from V and 2 bases from J, leaving 5 bases between. This CDR3 spans 13 amino acids. Germline CDR1 reads SGHRS; CDR2 reads YFSETQ. This CDR3 reads CASSLVTNTEAFF. The CDR3 DNA follows: TGCGCCAGCAGCTTGGTGACCAACACTGAAGCTTTCTTT.

The V gene is TRBV6-5, the J gene TRBJ1-5, with 8 bases identical to TRBD1. Germline trimming cut 6 bases from V and 4 bases from J; bases unmatched to any gene: 8. This CDR3 spans 15 amino acids. CDR1 and CDR2 (germline): MNHEY, SVGAGI. CDR3: CASSRQGQGNQPQHF. The CDR3 DNA follows: TGTGCCAGCAGCCGACAGGGGCAAGGGAATCAGCCCCAGCATTTT.

V is TRBV27 and J is TRBJ2-2; D is undetermined. Deletions cut 8 bases from V and 1 base from J, with 11 bases between. The CDR3 runs to 14 residues. Germline CDR1 MNHEY, CDR2 SMNVEV (reference sequence). As DNA, the CDR3 is TGTGCCAGCCGCCCCGGTTTGAACACCGGGGAGCTGTTTTTT. Translation gives CASRPGLNTGELFF.

The rearrangement uses TRBV7-9 and TRBJ1-6; tentatively, D is TRBD1 (6 bases). CDR3 length: 13 residues. V was trimmed by 8 bases and J by 10 bases, leaving 15 bases between them. Looked up from germline, CDR1 is SEHNR and CDR2 is FQNEAQ (reference sequence). In DNA, the CDR3 is TGTGCCAGCGGCCACAGGGAGTACTCACCCCTCCACTTT. Translating gives CASGHREYSPLHF.

This clone showed up just a few times. The rearrangement joins TRBV5-1 to TRBJ2-3, with 7 bases identical to TRBD2. This CDR3 is 17 amino acids long. Unmatched junction bases numbered 7, after V lost 0 bases and J lost 0 bases. Per germline, CDR1 SGHRS and CDR2 YFSETQ. DNA for the CDR3: TGCGCCAGCAGCTTGGGGCCCAGCGGGGTGAGCACAGATACGCAGTATTTT. The encoded protein is CASSLGPSGVSTDTQYF.

The chain combines TRBV7-2 with TRBJ2-3; unclear D gene. Trimming took off 1 base at V and 3 bases at J, with 11 bases between the two ends. CDR3 size: 15 residues. CDR1 SGHTA and CDR2 FQGNSA come from the germline V gene. The CDR3 region has the DNA TGTGCCAGCAGCTTAGTCGCAGGAATTACAGATACGCAGTATTTT. The encoded protein is CASSLVAGITDTQYF.

This clone was seen once. Here the CDR3 DNA reads TGTGCCAGTAATGGGAAAAACACCATATATTTT. Translation gives CASNGKNTIYF. The J gene is TRBJ1-3, the V gene TRBV19; no firm D call. V shed 7 bases and J shed 6 bases, with 7 bases lying between them. Germline CDR1 is LNHDA and CDR2 is SQIVND (reference sequence). This CDR3 has 11 residues.

The V and J genes are TRBV29-1 and TRBJ2-1, with 10 bases fitting TRBD2. Trimming at V came to 3 bases and at J to 1 base, leaving 6 bases not matched to a gene. The CDR3 totals 16 residues. In germline, CDR1 is SQVTM, CDR2 ANQGSEA. CDR3: CSVELAGEVSYNEQFF. The CDR3 DNA sequence: TGCAGCGTTGAGCTAGCGGGAGAAGTGTCCTACAATGAGCAGTTCTTC.

V and J are TRBV15 and TRBJ2-7, with 7 positions matching TRBD2. This CDR3 is 14 amino acids long. Germline values: CDR1 LNHNV, CDR2 YYDKDF (reference sequence). The junction had 3 bases not matched to a gene; V was cut back by 2 bases and J by 2 bases. CDR3 in amino acids: CATSRSREAYEQYF. CDR3 coding DNA: TGTGCCACCAGCAGATCTCGGGAGGCCTACGAGCAGTACTTC.

The rearrangement uses TRBV28 and TRBJ1-4, with a tentative D call TRBD1 (5 bases). The CDR3 sequence is 15 residues long. V was trimmed by 7 bases and J by 8 bases, leaving 20 bases between them. Germline V lookup: CDR1 MDHEN, CDR2 SYDVKM. CDR3 DNA: TGTGCCAGCAAAAACCCCACCGAGACAGCCGAAAAACTGTTTTTT. Translating it yields CASKNPTETAEKLFF.

The chain has TRBV12-5 and TRBJ2-3; a possible D gene is TRBD2 (5 bases). This CDR3 has 13 amino acids. Per the germline V gene, CDR1 is LGHNT and CDR2 is FRNRAP. V lost 5 bases and J 5 bases, leaving 11 bases between the germline ends. The CDR3 nucleotides read TGTGCTAGTGGTCCCGGGGTGATAGATACGCAGTATTTT. Translating gives CASGPGVIDTQYF.

This clone has a single count. The chain couples TRBV30 to TRBJ2-1; perhaps TRBD1 as D (5 bases). This CDR3 has 16 residues. From germline, CDR1 is GTSNPN and CDR2 SVGIG (reference sequence). Trimming stripped 4 bases from V and 0 bases from J, with 16 bases between. The CDR3, as DNA: TGTGCCTGGAATCCCCCCGGAAGGGGCTCCTACAATGAGCAGTTCTTC. Amino acid sequence: CAWNPPGRGSYNEQFF.

The chain is built from TRBV3-1 (or the pseudogene TRBV3-2) and TRBJ2-2, with D uncertain. The V end was cut by 6 bases, the J end by 4 bases, with 18 bases between. This CDR3 has 16 residues. CDR1 is LGHDT and CDR2 is YNNKEL in the germline V gene (reference sequence). CDR3 bases: TGTGCCAGCAGTCGACCGACTGGCCTCCGCACCGGGGAGCTGTTTTTT. Residues: CASSRPTGLRTGELFF.